One T cell receptor beta chain is described in this entry. This specimen comes from a study of blood T cell repertoires in COVID-19. Study at large: The United States, Italy and Spain were the sources of the acute and convalescent COVID-19 samples.

This CDR3 spans 15 amino acids. V gave up 7 bases and J gave up 2 bases; unmatched junction bases: 10. Germline V gene sequence: CDR1 MDHEN, CDR2 SYDVKM. Participants came from 24 US areas, aged roughly 18 to 89 years. Resolution of symptoms, clearance, or two negative PCRs was present in recovered Cohort 3 donors. Sequencing used immunoSEQ multiplex PCR; TCRdb keeps in-frame clones, though not all of them. The sample lists around 300,000 clones, 80% to 90% seen once, with roughly 2.3% in the top ten. The receptor was derived from a woman aged 18-30 years who had recovered from COVID-19. Sample: PBMCs or T cells enriched from blood (not recorded which). The chain has TRBV28 and TRBJ2-7; 8 bases line up with TRBD2. The CDR3 nucleotides are TGTGCCAGCATTCCCCCGGGGGGGAGAACCTACGAGCAGTACTTC. Its translation is CASIPPGGRTYEQYF.